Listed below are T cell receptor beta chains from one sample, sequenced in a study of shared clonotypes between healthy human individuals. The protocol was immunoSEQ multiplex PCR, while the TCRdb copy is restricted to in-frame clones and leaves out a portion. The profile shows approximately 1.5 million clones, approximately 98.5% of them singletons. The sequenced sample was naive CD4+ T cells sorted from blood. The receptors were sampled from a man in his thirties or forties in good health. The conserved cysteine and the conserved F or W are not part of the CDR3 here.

ASSVEGRNTEAF | TRBV5-1
ASAGTGTRRQH | TRBV28
ASSFPGQKTSYEQY | TRBV28
ASSPRGLPSYEQY | TRBV28
ASSLGTGKNQPQH | TRBV5-4
ASISGAGNTIY | TRBV2
ASSPRQGTDTEAF | TRBV18
ASSLSWVILAGGPGDTQY | TRBV27
ASSPGTYNEQF | TRBV11-2
ASRPAGYTDTQY | TRBV5-6
ASSHGGTATFEQF | TRBV7-2
ASSPRFRGGYT | TRBV5-6
ASSLDGRTGEYNEQF | TRBV5-6
ASSLLLNLRGLDTEAF | TRBV11-2
ASSLGGHRVAEAF | TRBV11-2
ASSSGYNEQF | TRBV7-3
ASSWTGGALETQY | TRBV5-4
ATSRVNTGELF | TRBV15
TSSLRSGVAGELF | TRBV11-1
ASSRLAGDYNEQF | TRBV5-6
SAHRGQADTQY | TRBV29-1
ASSPDRGHRETQY | TRBV7-3
ASSEALLGANVLT | TRBV6-1
ASSARTGYEQY | TRBV7-2
ASSLVKQGNYGYT | TRBV7-1
ASSDYSGGGNTIY | TRBV2
ASSEGATGGVQPQH | TRBV2
ASSITAGLAGAGELF | TRBV19
ASSSGSEAF | TRBV4-3
ASSLWGGAYEQY | TRBV28
ASSSPRGTGRDQPQH | TRBV7-8
ASSQKGIRDIQAF | TRBV4-1
ASSPPKHSGAEQY | TRBV25-1